The 25 T cell receptor beta chains below all came from one sample that was sequenced in a study of glioma-infiltrating T cells after dendritic cell vaccination. Profiled with immunoSEQ multiplex PCR; TCRdb holds only in-frame clones, not every one. The sample lists around 100,000 clones, around 81% occurring once. The material sequenced was blood, taken before dendritic cell vaccination. All receptors derive from a human donor with glioblastoma.

The chain combines TRBV18 with TRBJ2-5; TRBD2 is a possible D gene (7 bases). The J call may be wrong; the DNA end is better matched by TRBJ2-7. Per the germline V gene, CDR1 is KGHSH and CDR2 is LQKENI. The CDR3 has 14 residues. The CDR3 DNA is TGTGCCAGCTCGGAGGGGGGGGGAGACTACGAGCAGTACTTC. It is translated as CASSEGGGDYEQYF.

The V call is TRBV6-6, the J call TRBJ2-2, with 12 bases fitting TRBD2. The V gene's germline CDR1 is MNHNY and CDR2 SVGAGI (reference sequence). Trimming at V came to 10 bases and at J to 4 bases, leaving 7 bases not matched to a gene. This CDR3 has 15 amino acids. The CDR3 DNA is TGTGCCATCCCTCGGACTAGCGGGACCACCGGGGAGCTGTTTTTT. Amino acid sequence: CAIPRTSGTTGELFF.

This rearrangement joins TRBV4-3 to TRBJ2-5; 10 bases line up with TRBD2. Per germline, CDR1 LGHNA and CDR2 YSLEER. The CDR3 spans 16 residues. After removal of 1 base from V and 4 bases from J, the junction contained 6 bases not matched to a gene. The chain's CDR3 is CASSQGLAGDLETQYF. For the CDR3, the DNA is TGCGCCAGCAGCCAAGGTCTAGCGGGGGATCTAGAGACCCAGTACTTC.

The chain is built from TRBV5-5 and TRBJ2-7; 7 bases are shared with TRBD1. Trimming at V came to 6 bases and at J to 3 bases, leaving 6 bases not matched to a gene. This CDR3 is built from 13 residues. Germline values: CDR1 SGHKS, CDR2 YYEKEE (reference sequence). The CDR3 protein is CASTLDRVYEQYF. CDR3 sequence (DNA): TGTGCCAGCACCCTTGACAGGGTCTACGAGCAGTACTTC.

The sample holds one count of this clone. The V and J genes are TRBV19 and TRBJ2-6; D is ambiguous. V gave up 1 base and J gave up 4 bases, with 11 bases separating them. CDR1 is LNHDA, CDR2 SQIVND, per germline (reference sequence). This CDR3 has 16 amino acids. CDR3 DNA: TGTGCCAGTAGTATAGGGCTCCCGAAGGGGGCCAACGTCCTGACTTTC. Encoded protein: CASSIGLPKGANVLTF.

This clone was seen a single time. V usage is TRBV7-8 and J usage is TRBJ2-2; 9 nucleotides match TRBD2. CDR3 length: 18 amino acids. J was trimmed by 8 bases and V by 6 bases; bases with no gene match: 19. From germline, CDR1 is SGHVS and CDR2 FQNEAQ. CDR3 sequence reads: CASRPAWRRGGIPGELFF. The CDR3 DNA is TGTGCCAGCAGGCCGGCATGGAGGCGGGGGGGGATTCCGGGGGAGCTGTTTTTT.

This clone was observed once. The genes are TRBV11-3 and TRBJ2-3; TRBD2 matches at 15 bases. Germline V gene data show CDR1 as SGHNT and CDR2 as YENEEA. The CDR3 contains 15 residues. With 4 bases clipped from V and 5 bases from J, the junction kept 1 base outside the gene matches. CDR3 residues: CASSWGLAGGDTQYF. DNA for the CDR3: TGTGCCAGCAGCTGGGGACTAGCGGGAGGAGATACGCAGTATTTT.

The chain employs TRBV10-3 and TRBJ2-7; 7 nucleotides match TRBD1. Germline assignment: CDR1 ENHRY and CDR2 SYGVKD. V was pared by 11 bases and J by 2 bases, with 6 bases of the junction left unmatched. This CDR3 has 12 residues. The CDR3: CAPWDSPYEQYF. CDR3 sequence (DNA): TGTGCCCCCTGGGACAGCCCCTACGAGCAGTACTTC.

The rearrangement links TRBV27 to TRBJ2-1; 12 bases are shared with TRBD1. Looked up from germline, CDR1 is MNHEY and CDR2 is SMNVEV (reference sequence). J gave up 9 bases and V 5 bases, and 5 bases lay outside the gene matches. This CDR3 region has 14 residues. CDR3 nucleotides: TGTGCCAGCAGTGGGGGGACAGGGGGCCTTGAGCAGTTCTTC. Amino acids: CASSGGTGGLEQFF.

This clone was picked up many times. The chain carries TRBV5-5 and TRBJ1-1; 7 bases are a match to TRBD1. Looked up from germline, CDR1 is SGHKS and CDR2 is YYEKEE (reference sequence). After removal of 1 base from V and 2 bases from J, the junction contained 14 bases not matched to a gene. This CDR3 has 18 residues. CDR3 coding DNA: TGTGCCAGCAGCTTGCTCAGGGACAGTGGGAAGCTAAACACTGAAGCTTTCTTT. Translating gives CASSLLRDSGKLNTEAFF. Together with reference TRBV5-5 and TRBJ1-1, the CDR3 gives the full variable domain: DAGVTQSPTHLIKTRGQQVTLRCSPISGHKSVSWYQQVLGQGPQFIFQYYEKEERGRGNFPDRFSARQFPNYSSELNVNALLLGDSALYLCASSLLRDSGKLNTEAFFGQGTRLTVV.

This clone has only one observation. The rearrangement joins TRBV7-6 to TRBJ1-3; unclear D gene. Germline V CDR1 and CDR2: SGHVS, FNYEAQ. The CDR3 totals 19 residues. The germline V and J ends were trimmed by 1 base and 0 bases, with 19 bases remaining between them. The CDR3 spells CASSLDHLSVDSSGNTIYF. The CDR3 DNA follows: TGTGCCAGCAGCTTAGACCACTTATCCGTCGACTCCTCTGGAAACACCATATATTTT. The whole variable domain, remainder taken from reference TRBV7-6 and TRBJ1-3, is GAGVSQSPRYKVTKRGQDVALRCDPISGHVSLYWYRQALGQGPEFLTYFNYEAQQDKSGLPNDRFSAERPEGSISTLTIQRTEQRDSAMYRCASSLDHLSVDSSGNTIYFGEGSWLTVV.

This chain connects TRBV27 to TRBJ2-1, with 7 bases matching TRBD1. Germline values: CDR1 MNHEY, CDR2 SMNVEV (reference sequence). This CDR3 comprises 14 residues. After removal of 0 bases from V and 4 bases from J, the junction contained 0 bases not matched to a gene. The CDR3 DNA reads TGTGCCAGCAGTTTATCGGGACAGTACAATGAGCAGTTCTTC. It translates to CASSLSGQYNEQFF.

The J gene is TRBJ2-1, the V gene TRBV29-1; D is possibly TRBD1 (6 bases). V gave up 3 bases and J gave up 7 bases, with 13 bases separating them. This CDR3 is built from 13 residues. Germline CDR1 reads SQVTM; CDR2 reads ANQGSEA. The CDR3 region has the DNA TGCAGCGTTGAGTTGGGGGCCGCAAATGAGCAGTTCTTC. Protein product: CSVELGAANEQFF.

The chain uses TRBV6-5 and TRBJ1-1; unclear D gene. Trimming took 9 bases from V and 1 from J, leaving 9 bases between them. CDR1 MNHEY and CDR2 SVGAGI come from the germline V gene. The CDR3 spans 12 residues. CDR3 protein: CASLAPNTEAFF. For the CDR3, the DNA is TGTGCCAGTCTAGCCCCGAACACTGAAGCTTTCTTT.

DNA of the CDR3: TGTGCCAGCAGCGGGGGGACAGGGAGAGGTGAAAAACTGTTTTTT. Its translation is CASSGGTGRGEKLFF. The J gene is TRBJ1-4, the V gene TRBV5-6, with 9 bases matching TRBD1. CDR1 is SGHDT and CDR2 is YYEEEE in the germline V gene. J was trimmed by 7 bases and V by 4 bases; bases with no gene match: 8. CDR3 length equals 15 residues.

This clone qualifies as medium-sized. This rearrangement joins TRBV7-9 to TRBJ2-3, with a weak D call TRBD2 (7 bases). Germline lookup yields CDR1 SEHNR and CDR2 FQNEAQ (reference sequence). The CDR3 extends over 15 amino acids. V was pared by 5 bases and J by 5 bases, with 17 bases between. CDR3 DNA: TGTGCCAGCAGCGCCCGGCGGGGGCAGAAAGATACGCAGTATTTT. Translated, it gives CASSARRGQKDTQYF.

The rearrangement joins TRBV11-2 to TRBJ2-1; 11 bases agree with TRBD1. Germline CDR1 and CDR2: SGHAT and FQNNGV. The CDR3 is made up of 14 amino acids. V was pared by 1 base and J by 15 bases, with 8 bases of the junction left unmatched. The chain's CDR3 is CASSLVRTGGFGFF. DNA for the CDR3: TGTGCCAGCAGCTTAGTTAGGACAGGGGGCTTTGGGTTCTTC.

V and J are TRBV7-6 and TRBJ1-3, with D perhaps matching TRBD1 (6 bases). Trimming pared 5 bases from V and 4 bases from J, leaving 15 bases between. Per the germline V gene, CDR1 is SGHVS and CDR2 is FNYEAQ. CDR3 length: 15 amino acids. CDR3 sequence: CASSALTGLGNTIYF. The CDR3 DNA is TGTGCCAGCAGCGCCCTAACAGGGTTGGGAAACACCATATATTTT. Full variable domain (missing parts from reference TRBV7-6 and TRBJ1-3): GAGVSQSPRYKVTKRGQDVALRCDPISGHVSLYWYRQALGQGPEFLTYFNYEAQQDKSGLPNDRFSAERPEGSISTLTIQRTEQRDSAMYRCASSALTGLGNTIYFGEGSWLTVV.

The rearrangement joins TRBV7-3 to TRBJ2-2, with 9 positions matching TRBD2. CDR3 length equals 16 residues. In germline, CDR1 is SGHTA, CDR2 FQGTGA. Trimming took 1 base from V and 6 from J; bases not matched to a gene: 6. This CDR3 reads CASSLNGAGGPGELFF. For the CDR3, the DNA is TGTGCCAGCAGCTTAAATGGAGCGGGGGGTCCCGGGGAGCTGTTTTTT.

The sample holds one count of this clone. The CDR3 loop is CASSLLSGGTSGTQYF. The CDR3 DNA is TGTGCCAGCAGCTTATTGAGCGGGGGGACGAGTGGGACCCAGTACTTC. This chain joins TRBV7-2 and TRBJ2-5, with 9 bases matching TRBD2. Germline V CDR1 and CDR2: SGHTA, FQGNSA. The CDR3 length is 16 residues. The V gene end was trimmed by 2 bases and the J gene end by 7 bases; junction bases not matched to a gene: 11.

The chain joins TRBV7-4 to TRBJ2-7; maybe TRBD2 (5 bases). Trimming took 1 base from V and 2 from J, leaving 15 bases between them. This CDR3 spans 16 amino acids. Germline CDR1 is SGHVT and CDR2 is SQSDAQ. The CDR3 here is CASSLGGPRRTYEQYF. The CDR3 DNA sequence: TGTGCCAGCAGCTTAGGCGGGCCCCGCCGGACCTACGAGCAGTACTTC.

V gene TRBV29-1 combines with J gene TRBJ2-3; D is possibly TRBD2 (5 bases). Germline V gene lookup returns CDR1 SQVTM and CDR2 ANQGSEA. The CDR3 covers 12 residues. CDR3 nucleotide sequence: TGCAGTGCGGCCGGGGTCCGGGATACGCAGTATTTT. Protein: CSAAGVRDTQYF.

This clone was picked up many times. The chain recombines TRBV4-3 with TRBJ2-2, with D possibly matching TRBD2 (6 bases). Trimming removed 1 base from V and 0 bases from J, with 9 bases in between. CDR1 is LGHNA, CDR2 YSLEER, per germline. The CDR3 length is 16 residues. CDR3 amino acids: CASSQGGAANTGELFF. The CDR3 DNA follows: TGCGCCAGCAGCCAAGGCGGGGCCGCGAACACCGGGGAGCTGTTTTTT.

The chain couples TRBV7-9 to TRBJ2-7, with TRBD1 matching over 7 bases. Germline loops: CDR1 SEHNR, CDR2 FQNEAQ (reference sequence). V lost 4 bases, J lost 0 bases, and 9 bases stayed unmatched. This CDR3 is 16 amino acids long. The CDR3, as DNA: TGTGCCAGCAGCTCGAAAACAGGGGTCAGCTCCTACGAGCAGTACTTC. Translating gives CASSSKTGVSSYEQYF.

The J gene is TRBJ2-2, the V gene TRBV5-1; a weak D match, TRBD1 (7 bases). Deletions cut 4 bases from V and 2 bases from J, with 12 bases between. The CDR3 runs 15 residues. Germline CDR1 and CDR2: SGHRS and YFSETQ. CDR3 in amino acids: CASSPGGGNTGELFF. In DNA, the CDR3 is TGCGCCAGCAGCCCTGGAGGGGGCAACACCGGGGAGCTGTTTTTT.